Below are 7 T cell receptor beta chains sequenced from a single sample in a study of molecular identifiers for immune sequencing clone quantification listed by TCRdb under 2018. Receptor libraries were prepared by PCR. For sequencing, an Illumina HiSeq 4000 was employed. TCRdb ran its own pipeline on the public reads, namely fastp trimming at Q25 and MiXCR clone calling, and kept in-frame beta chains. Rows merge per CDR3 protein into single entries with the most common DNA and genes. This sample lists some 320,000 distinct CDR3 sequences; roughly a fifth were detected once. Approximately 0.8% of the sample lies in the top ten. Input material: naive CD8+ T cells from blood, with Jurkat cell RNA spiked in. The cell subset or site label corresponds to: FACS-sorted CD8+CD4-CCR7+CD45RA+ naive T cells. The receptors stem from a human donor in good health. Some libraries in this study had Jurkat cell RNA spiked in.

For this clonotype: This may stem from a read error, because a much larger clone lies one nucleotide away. The CDR3 is CSVDPWDNEAFF. CDR3 coding DNA: TGCAGCGTTGATCCGTGGGACAATGAAGCTTTCTTT. The rearrangement uses TRBV29-1 and TRBJ1-1, with a tentative D call TRBD1 (6 bases). This CDR3 has 12 residues. Germline assignment: CDR1 SQVTM and CDR2 ANQGSEA. Trimming took off 3 bases at V and 7 bases at J, with 12 bases between the two ends.

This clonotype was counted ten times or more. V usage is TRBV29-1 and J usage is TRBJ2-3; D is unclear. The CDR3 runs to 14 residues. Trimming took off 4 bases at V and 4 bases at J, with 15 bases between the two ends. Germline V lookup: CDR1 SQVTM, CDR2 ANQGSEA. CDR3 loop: CSVVPPLEADTQYF. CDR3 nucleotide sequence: TGCAGCGTTGTCCCACCCCTCGAAGCAGATACGCAGTATTTT.

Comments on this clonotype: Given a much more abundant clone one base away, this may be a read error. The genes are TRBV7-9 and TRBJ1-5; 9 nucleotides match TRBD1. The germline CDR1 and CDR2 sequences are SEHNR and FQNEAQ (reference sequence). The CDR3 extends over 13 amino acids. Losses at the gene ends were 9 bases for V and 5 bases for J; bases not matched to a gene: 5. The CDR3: CARGQGNDQPQHF. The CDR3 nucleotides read TGTGCCAGAGGACAGGGGAACGATCAGCCCCAGCATTTT. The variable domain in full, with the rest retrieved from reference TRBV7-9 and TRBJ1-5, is DTGVSQNPRHKITKRGQNVTFRCDPISEHNRLYWYRQTLGQGPEFLTYFQNEAQLEKSRLLSDRFSAERPKGSFSTLEIQRTEQGDSAMYLCARGQGNDQPQHFGDGTRLSIL.

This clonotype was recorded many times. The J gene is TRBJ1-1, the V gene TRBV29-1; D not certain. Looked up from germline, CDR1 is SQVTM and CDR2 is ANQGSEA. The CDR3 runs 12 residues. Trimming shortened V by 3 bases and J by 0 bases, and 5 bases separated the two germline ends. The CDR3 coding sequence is TGCAGCGTTGAGTCCCTGAACACTGAAGCTTTCTTT. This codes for CSVESLNTEAFF. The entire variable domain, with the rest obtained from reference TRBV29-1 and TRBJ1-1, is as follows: SAVISQKPSRDICQRGTSLTIQCQVDSQVTMMFWYRQQPGQSLTLIATANQGSEATYESGFVIDKFPISRPNLTFSTLTVSNMSPEDSSIYLCSVESLNTEAFFGQGTRLTVV.

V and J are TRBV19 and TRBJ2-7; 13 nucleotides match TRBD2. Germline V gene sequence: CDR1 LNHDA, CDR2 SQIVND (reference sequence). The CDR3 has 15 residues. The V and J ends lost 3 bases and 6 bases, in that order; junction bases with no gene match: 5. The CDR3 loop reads CASSIGTSGIGEQYF. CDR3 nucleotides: TGTGCCAGTAGTATTGGGACTAGCGGGATTGGCGAGCAGTACTTC. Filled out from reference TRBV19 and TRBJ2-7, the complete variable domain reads DGGITQSPKYLFRKEGQNVTLSCEQNLNHDAMYWYRQDPGQGLRLIYYSQIVNDFQKGDIAEGYSVSREKKESFPLTVTSAQKNPTAFYLCASSIGTSGIGEQYFGPGTRLTVT.

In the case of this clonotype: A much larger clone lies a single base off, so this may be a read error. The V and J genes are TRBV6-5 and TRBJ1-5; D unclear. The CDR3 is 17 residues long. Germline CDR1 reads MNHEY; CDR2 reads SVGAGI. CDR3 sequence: CASSPRSTGFSYQPQHF. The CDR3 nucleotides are TGTGCCAGCAGCCCAAGGTCCACGGGCTTTAGCTATCAGCCCCAGCATTTT.

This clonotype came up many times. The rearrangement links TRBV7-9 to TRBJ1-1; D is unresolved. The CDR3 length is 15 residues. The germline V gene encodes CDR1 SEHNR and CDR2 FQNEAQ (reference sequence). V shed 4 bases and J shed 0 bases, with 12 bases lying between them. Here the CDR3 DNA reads TGTGCCAGCAGCTGGTTCGCGGATATGAACACTGAAGCTTTCTTT. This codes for CASSWFADMNTEAFF.